This T cell receptor (beta chain) was identified during a study of shared clonotypes between healthy human individuals. The method was immunoSEQ multiplex PCR; TCRdb's version includes in-frame clones alone and lacks a portion of them. The sample records some 2 million clones, about 95% being singletons. Terminally differentiated effector memory CD45RA+ cells were excluded by CCR7 positive selection of CD45RO-negative cells. The germline gives CDR1 SGHRS, CDR2 YFSETQ. The CDR3 has 16 amino acids. The V gene lost 0 bases and the J gene lost 0 bases, with 7 bases spanning the gap. The receptor was derived from a young man in good health. Sequencing was carried out using naive CD8+ T cells sorted from blood. The gene calls are TRBV5-1 and TRBJ2-6; no firm D call. Here the CDR3 DNA reads TGCGCCAGCAGCTTGGAGCCTCACTCTGGGGCCAACGTCCTGACTTTC. Translated, it gives CASSLEPHSGANVLTF.